Given below is one TCR beta chain in context. Its specificity is unknown. This entry is derived from a study of blood T cells in healthy people across ages. Sample-barcoded 5' priming and a J-beta primer mix drove a second PCR of roughly 6 to 12 cycles. TCRdb passed the 5' RACE reads through MiXCR, listing each CDR3 protein once. The repertoire holds approximately 670,000 distinct CDR3 sequences, with roughly two fifths as singletons. Germline V CDR1 and CDR2: ENHRY, SYGVKD. V was shortened by 6 bases and J by 4 bases, with 13 bases between the two germline ends. This CDR3 is 14 amino acids long. Findings and caveats of the study: The percentage of naive T cells correlated strongly with TCR beta diversity. PBMCs were not sorted, which prevented a conclusive comparison of naive versus antigen-experienced cells.

Sequences were obtained from blood. This sequence originates from a man older than 75 in good health. The rearrangement links TRBV10-3 to TRBJ2-1; no reliable D call. The CDR3 nucleotides are TGTGCCATCAGCCAAAGGGAAATTTACAATGAGCAGTTCTTC. Its protein product is CAISQREIYNEQFF.